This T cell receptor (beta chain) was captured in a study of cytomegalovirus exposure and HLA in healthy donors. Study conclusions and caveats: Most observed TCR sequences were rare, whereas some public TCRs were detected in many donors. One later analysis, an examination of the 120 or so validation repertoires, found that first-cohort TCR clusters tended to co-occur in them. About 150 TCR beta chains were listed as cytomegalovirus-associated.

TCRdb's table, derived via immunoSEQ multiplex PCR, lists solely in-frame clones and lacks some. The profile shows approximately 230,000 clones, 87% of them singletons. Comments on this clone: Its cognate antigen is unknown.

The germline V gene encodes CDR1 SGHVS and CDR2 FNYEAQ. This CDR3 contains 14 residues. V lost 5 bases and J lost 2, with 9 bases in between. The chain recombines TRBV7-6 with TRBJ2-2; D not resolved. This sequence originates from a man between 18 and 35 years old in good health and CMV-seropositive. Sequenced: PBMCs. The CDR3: CASSPNRNTGELFF. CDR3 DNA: TGTGCCAGCAGCCCCAACCGCAACACCGGGGAGCTGTTTTTT.